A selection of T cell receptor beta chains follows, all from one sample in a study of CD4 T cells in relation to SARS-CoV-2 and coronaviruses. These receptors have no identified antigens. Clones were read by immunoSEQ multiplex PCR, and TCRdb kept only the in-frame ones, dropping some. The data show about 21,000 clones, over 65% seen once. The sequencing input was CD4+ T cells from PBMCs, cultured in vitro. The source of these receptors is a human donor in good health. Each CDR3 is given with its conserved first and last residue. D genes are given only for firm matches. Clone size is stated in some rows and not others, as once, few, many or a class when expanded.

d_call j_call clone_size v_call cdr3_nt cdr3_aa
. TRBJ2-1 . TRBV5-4 TGTGCCAGCAGCTTTGATGGGGGTTCCAATGAGCAGTTCTTC CASSFDGGSNEQFF
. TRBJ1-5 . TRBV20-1 TGCAGTGCTAGTGCAGGGCTTGGCAATCAGCCCCAGCATTTT CSASAGLGNQPQHF
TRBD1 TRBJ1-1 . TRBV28 TGTGCCAGCAGTTCGGGACAGGGGGACACTGAAGCTTTCTTT CASSSGQGDTEAFF
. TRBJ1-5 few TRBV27 TGTGCCAGCAAATCCACTGGGACACTTAGCAATCAGCCCCAGCATTTT CASKSTGTLSNQPQHF
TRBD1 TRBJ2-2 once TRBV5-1 TGCGCCAGCAGTCAAGGGACAGGCCGCGGAACCGGGGAGCTGTTTTTT CASSQGTGRGTGELFF
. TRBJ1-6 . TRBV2 TGTGCCAGCAGTGACCGACATAATTCACCCCTCCACTTT CASSDRHNSPLHF
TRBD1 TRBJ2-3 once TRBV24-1 TGTGCCACCAGTGATTTGCCGGGACAGGGGGATTCAGATACGCAGTATTTT CATSDLPGQGDSDTQYF
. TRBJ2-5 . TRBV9 TGTGCCAGCAGCGTTGACAGCCAAGAGACCCAGTACTTC CASSVDSQETQYF
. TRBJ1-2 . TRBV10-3 TGTGCCATCAGTGAGTCGGCTGACGGCTACACCTTC CAISESADGYTF
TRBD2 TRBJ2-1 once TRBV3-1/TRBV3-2 TGTGCCAGCAGCCAAGATCCAAGAGGACTAGCGGGGGAATCCTACAATGAGCAGTTCTTC CASSQDPRGLAGESYNEQFF
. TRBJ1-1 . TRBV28 TGTGCCACCACAGGGACGACAGCAGGCAGAGACACTGAAGCTTTCTTT CATTGTTAGRDTEAFF
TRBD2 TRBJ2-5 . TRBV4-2 TGTGCCAGCAGCCATGAATTAGCGGGAGGGGAGGAAGAGACCCAGTACTTC CASSHELAGGEEETQYF
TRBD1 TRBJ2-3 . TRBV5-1 TGCGCCAGCAGCCGGACGACAGGGGGCACAGATACGCAGTATTTT CASSRTTGGTDTQYF
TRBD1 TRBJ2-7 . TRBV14 TGTGCCAGCAGCCAAAGGACAGGGTACTACGAGCAGTACTTC CASSQRTGYYEQYF
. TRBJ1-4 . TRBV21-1 TGTGCCAGCAGCTGCCAACCCGGGCAGGGGAATGAAAAACTGTTTTTT CASSCQPGQGNEKLFF